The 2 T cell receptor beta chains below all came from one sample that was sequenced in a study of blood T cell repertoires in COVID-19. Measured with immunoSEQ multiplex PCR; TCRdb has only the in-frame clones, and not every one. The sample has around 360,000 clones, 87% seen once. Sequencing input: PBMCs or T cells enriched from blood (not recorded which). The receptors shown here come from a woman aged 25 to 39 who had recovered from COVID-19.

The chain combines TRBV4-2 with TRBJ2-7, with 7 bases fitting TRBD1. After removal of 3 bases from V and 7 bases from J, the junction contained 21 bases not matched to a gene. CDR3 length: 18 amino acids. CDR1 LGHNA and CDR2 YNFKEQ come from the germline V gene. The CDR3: CASSHLPGQGGSPWEQYF. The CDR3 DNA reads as TGTGCCAGCAGCCATCTTCCAGGACAAGGGGGCTCTCCTTGGGAGCAGTACTTC.

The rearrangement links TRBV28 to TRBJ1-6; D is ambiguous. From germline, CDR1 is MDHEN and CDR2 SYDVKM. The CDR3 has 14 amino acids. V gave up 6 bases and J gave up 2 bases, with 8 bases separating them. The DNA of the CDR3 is TGTGCCAGCAGAAGCGCAGCCTATAATTCACCCCTCCACTTT. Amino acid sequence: CASRSAAYNSPLHF.